One sample yielded the 11 T cell receptor beta chains listed below, sequenced in a study of blood T cell repertoires in COVID-19. Data came from immunoSEQ multiplex PCR; TCRdb stores just in-frame clones and leaves some out. The sample has approximately 170,000 clones; roughly nine tenths are singletons. The sequenced material came from peripheral blood. The receptor source for this set is a man in his 60s with active or convalescent COVID-19.

The chain combines TRBV30 with TRBJ1-1; a weak D match, TRBD1 (5 bases). Trimming pared 4 bases from V and 1 base from J, leaving 13 bases between. CDR1 GTSNPN and CDR2 SVGIG come from the germline V gene (reference sequence). CDR3 length: 14 residues. The CDR3 DNA reads TGTGCCTGGATCCGACAGACGACGAACACTGAAGCTTTCTTT. This gives the protein CAWIRQTTNTEAFF.

This chain links TRBV5-1 with TRBJ1-1; D call uncertain. Germline V CDR1 and CDR2: SGHRS, YFSETQ. Trimming took off 3 bases at V and 8 bases at J, with 11 bases between the two ends. The CDR3 is made up of 12 amino acids. CDR3 in DNA: TGCGCCAGCAGCTCGCGGGGAACAGAAGCTTTCTTT. It encodes CASSSRGTEAFF.

This clone has a handful of counts. This chain uses TRBV4-1 with TRBJ1-3; 7 bases agree with TRBD1. This CDR3 is built from 15 residues. Trimming at V came to 2 bases and at J to 1 base, leaving 2 bases not matched to a gene. CDR1 is MGHRA and CDR2 is YSYEKL in the germline V gene. Here the CDR3 reads CASSQRGLSGNTIYF. The CDR3 nucleotides are TGCGCCAGCAGCCAAAGGGGGCTTTCTGGAAACACCATATATTTT.

This rearrangement joins TRBV13 to TRBJ2-7, with 7 bases that match TRBD1. The junction had 6 bases not matched to a gene; V was cut back by 2 bases and J by 2 bases. Germline CDR1 PRHDT, CDR2 FYEKMQ (reference sequence). The CDR3 spans 15 residues. This CDR3 reads CASSLRGGPAYEQYF. CDR3 nucleotide sequence: TGTGCCAGCAGCTTAAGAGGGGGCCCAGCCTACGAGCAGTACTTC.

This chain joins TRBV21-1 and TRBJ2-3; TRBD1 was called by the table and not checked on the DNA. TRBV21-1 corresponds to a pseudogene. The CDR3 is 17 amino acids. The CDR3 DNA reads TGTGCCAGCAGCATACACACCCGGGACAGGGCGCCAGATACGCAGTATTTT. Residues: CASSIHTRDRAPDTQYF.

The genes are TRBV24-1 and TRBJ2-5, with 10 bases that match TRBD2. This CDR3 has 15 residues. J gave up 1 base and V 9 bases, and 7 bases lay outside the gene matches. Looked up from germline, CDR1 is KGHDR and CDR2 is SFDVKD. Here the CDR3 DNA reads TGTGCCACCCAAGGGAGCGGGAGGGGCCAAGAGACCCAGTACTTC. Translated: CATQGSGRGQETQYF.

This clone was counted a single time. V is TRBV6-1 and J is TRBJ2-3; D is unresolved. Germline CDR1 reads MNHNS; CDR2 reads SASEGT. This CDR3 contains 15 residues. V gave up 3 bases and J gave up 0 bases, with 10 bases separating them. This CDR3 is CASSEELRSTDTQYF. In nucleotides, the CDR3 is TGTGCCAGCAGTGAGGAGCTTAGGAGCACAGATACGCAGTATTTT.

The chain has TRBV28 and TRBJ1-1; D perhaps matches TRBD1 (5 bases). Trimming left V 7 bases short and J 4 bases short, with 19 bases between. Germline CDR1 and CDR2: MDHEN and SYDVKM. CDR3 length equals 15 residues. The CDR3 DNA follows: TGTGCCAGCAACGTGATCAGGGTTTGGACCACTGAAGCTTTCTTT. It encodes CASNVIRVWTTEAFF.

This chain links TRBV5-8 with TRBJ2-5, with 7 bases fitting TRBD1. CDR1 SGHTS and CDR2 YDEGEE come from the germline V gene. The V segment lost 0 bases and the J segment 5 bases; nucleotides outside the gene matches: 7. CDR3 length: 15 amino acids. In DNA form, the CDR3 reads TGTGCCAGCAGCTTGGGAGGGGGCCTCCGGGAGACCCAGTACTTC. Encoded protein: CASSLGGGLRETQYF.

The chain carries TRBV7-2 and TRBJ2-1; 7 bases align to TRBD2. The V gene's germline CDR1 is SGHTA and CDR2 FQGNSA. The CDR3 runs to 16 residues. The trim removed 3 bases at V and 4 bases at J, leaving 9 bases unmatched. This CDR3 reads CASSFIGGSNYNEQFF. Written as DNA, the CDR3 is TGTGCCAGCAGCTTTATTGGCGGGAGTAATTACAATGAGCAGTTCTTC.

The V gene is TRBV6-1, the J gene TRBJ1-1, with 7 positions matching TRBD1. The germline gives CDR1 MNHNS, CDR2 SASEGT. Trimming cost V 4 bases and J 6 bases; bases outside gene matches: 17. This CDR3 has 17 amino acids. The CDR3 DNA sequence: TGTGCCAGCAGTGCCCGGACAGGTGGAACCGGGAGCGCTGAAGCTTTCTTT. This sequence encodes CASSARTGGTGSAEAFF.